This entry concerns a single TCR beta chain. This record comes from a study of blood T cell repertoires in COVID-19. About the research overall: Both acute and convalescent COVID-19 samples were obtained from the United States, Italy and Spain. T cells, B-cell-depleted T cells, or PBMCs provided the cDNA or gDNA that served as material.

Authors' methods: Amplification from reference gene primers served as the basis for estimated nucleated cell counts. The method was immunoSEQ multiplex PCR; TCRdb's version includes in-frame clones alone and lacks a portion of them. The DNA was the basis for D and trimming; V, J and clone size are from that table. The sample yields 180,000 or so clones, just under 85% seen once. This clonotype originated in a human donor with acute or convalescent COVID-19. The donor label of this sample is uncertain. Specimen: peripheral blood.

Here the CDR3 reads CASSPPGRGLGTEAFF. The DNA for the CDR3 is TGTGCCAGCAGCCCACCCGGTAGGGGGCTGGGCACTGAAGCTTTCTTT. The chain recombines TRBV9 with TRBJ1-1, with 7 bases lining up with TRBD1. Germline V lookup: CDR1 SGDLS, CDR2 YYNGEE. CDR3 length: 16 residues. The junction had 13 bases not matched to a gene; V was cut back by 4 bases and J by 4 bases.